This T cell receptor beta chain was observed in a study of shared clonotypes between healthy human individuals. The assay ran at deep level. As processed by the authors: There were no quality scores in the junction-only immunoSEQ sequences, so filtering differed. Assay used: immunoSEQ multiplex PCR; TCRdb lists only in-frame clones, some missing. The D gene and trimming were derived from the DNA, and the V and J assignments and clone size from that table. The sample yields hundreds of thousands of clones, over 65% seen once. Germline CDR1 reads LNHDA; CDR2 reads SQIVND (reference sequence). This CDR3 region has 13 residues. V lost 6 bases and J lost 2, with 10 bases in between.

Sample: memory CD4+ T cells sorted from blood. As for subset: CD45RA-negative fraction. This sequence originates from a woman between 25 and 40 years old in good health. This chain uses TRBV19 with TRBJ2-5; D might be TRBD2 (5 bases). CDR3 DNA sequence: TGTGCCAGTAGCCCTAGAGGGCAAGAGACCCAGTACTTC. Translated: CASSPRGQETQYF.